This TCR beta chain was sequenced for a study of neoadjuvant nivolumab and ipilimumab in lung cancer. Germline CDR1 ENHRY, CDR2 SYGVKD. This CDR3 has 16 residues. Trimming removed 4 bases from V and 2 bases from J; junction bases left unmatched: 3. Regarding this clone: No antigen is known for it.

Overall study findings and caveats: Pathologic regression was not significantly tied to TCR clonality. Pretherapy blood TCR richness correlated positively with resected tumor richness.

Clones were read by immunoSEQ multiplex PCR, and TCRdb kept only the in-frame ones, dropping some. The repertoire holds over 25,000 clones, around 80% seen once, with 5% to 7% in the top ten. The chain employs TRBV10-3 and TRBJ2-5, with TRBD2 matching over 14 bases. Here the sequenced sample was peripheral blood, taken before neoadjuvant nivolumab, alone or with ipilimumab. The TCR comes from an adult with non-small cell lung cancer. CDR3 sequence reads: CAISAGLAGGQETQYF. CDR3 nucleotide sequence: TGTGCCATCAGTGCCGGACTAGCGGGGGGACAAGAGACCCAGTACTTC.